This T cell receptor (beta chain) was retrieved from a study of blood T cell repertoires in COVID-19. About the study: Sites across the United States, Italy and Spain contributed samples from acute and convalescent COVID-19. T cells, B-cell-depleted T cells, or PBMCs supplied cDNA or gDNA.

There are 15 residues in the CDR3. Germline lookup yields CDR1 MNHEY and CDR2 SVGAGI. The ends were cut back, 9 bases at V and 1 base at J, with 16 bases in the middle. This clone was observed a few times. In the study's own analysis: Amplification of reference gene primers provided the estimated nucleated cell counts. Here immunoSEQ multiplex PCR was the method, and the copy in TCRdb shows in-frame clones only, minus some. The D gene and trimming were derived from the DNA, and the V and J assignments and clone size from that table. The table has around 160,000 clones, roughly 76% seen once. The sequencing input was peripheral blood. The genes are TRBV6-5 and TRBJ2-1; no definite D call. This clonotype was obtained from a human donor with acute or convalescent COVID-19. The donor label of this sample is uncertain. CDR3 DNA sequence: TGTGCCAGGGCTTTGGGCGTCGGATCCTACAATGAGCAGTTCTTC. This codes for CARALGVGSYNEQFF.